This T cell receptor (beta chain) derives from a study of CD8 T cells in Susac syndrome. Random hexamers primed reverse transcription of about 0.5 to 1 ug RNA. Across 54 Vbeta and 13 Jbeta, TCR beta CDR3 was amplified with immunoSEQ multiplex PCR. In TCRdb, the immunoSEQ multiplex PCR reads were re-called with MiXCR into one record per CDR3 protein. The sample has around 170,000 distinct CDR3 sequences, around 95% seen once. Recently defined diagnostic criteria for definite or probable disease were fulfilled by Susac syndrome patients. The sample consisted of CD4+ T cells from PBMCs. The sequence came from a human donor with Susac syndrome.

CDR3 sequence reads: CAWSRGAGSGTQYF. DNA of the CDR3: TGTGCCTGGAGTCGGGGTGCGGGTTCCGGTACGCAGTATTTT. The gene calls are TRBV30 and TRBJ2-3; tentatively, D is TRBD2 (5 bases). The CDR3 sequence is 14 residues long. V shed 2 bases and J shed 8 bases, with 17 bases lying between them. Germline CDR1 and CDR2: GTSNPN and SVGIG (reference sequence).